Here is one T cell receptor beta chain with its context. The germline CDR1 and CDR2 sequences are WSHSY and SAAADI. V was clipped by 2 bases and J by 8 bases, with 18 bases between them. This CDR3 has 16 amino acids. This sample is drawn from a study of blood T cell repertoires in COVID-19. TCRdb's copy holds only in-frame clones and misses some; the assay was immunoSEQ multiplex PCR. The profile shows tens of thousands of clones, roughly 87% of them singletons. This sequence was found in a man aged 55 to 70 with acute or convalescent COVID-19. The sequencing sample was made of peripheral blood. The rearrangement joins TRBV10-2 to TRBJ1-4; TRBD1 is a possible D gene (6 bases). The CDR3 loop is CASSEIVGGLNEKLFF. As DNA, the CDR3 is TGCGCCAGCAGTGAGATCGTCGGGGGGCTTAACGAAAAACTGTTTTTT.